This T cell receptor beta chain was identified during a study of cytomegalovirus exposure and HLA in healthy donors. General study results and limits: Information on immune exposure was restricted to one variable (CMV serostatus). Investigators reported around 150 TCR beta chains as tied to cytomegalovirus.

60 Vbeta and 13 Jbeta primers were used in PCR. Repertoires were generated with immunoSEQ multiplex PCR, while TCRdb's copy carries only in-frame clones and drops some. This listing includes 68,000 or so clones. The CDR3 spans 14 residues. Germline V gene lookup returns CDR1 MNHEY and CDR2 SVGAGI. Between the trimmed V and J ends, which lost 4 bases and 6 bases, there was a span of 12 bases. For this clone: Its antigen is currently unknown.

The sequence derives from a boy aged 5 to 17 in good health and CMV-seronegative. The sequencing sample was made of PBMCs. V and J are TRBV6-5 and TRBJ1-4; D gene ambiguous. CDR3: CASSFGGPDEKLFF. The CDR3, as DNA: TGTGCCAGCAGTTTCGGCGGGCCGGATGAAAAACTGTTTTTT.